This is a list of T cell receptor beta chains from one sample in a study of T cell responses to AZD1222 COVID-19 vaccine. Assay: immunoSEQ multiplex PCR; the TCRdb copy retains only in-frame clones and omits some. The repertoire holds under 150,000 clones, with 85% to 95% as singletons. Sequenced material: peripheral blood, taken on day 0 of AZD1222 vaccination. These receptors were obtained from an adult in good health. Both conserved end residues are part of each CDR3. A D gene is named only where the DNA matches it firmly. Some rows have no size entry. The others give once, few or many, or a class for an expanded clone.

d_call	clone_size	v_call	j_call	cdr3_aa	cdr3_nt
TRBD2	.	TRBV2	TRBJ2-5	CAILRDYQYF	TGTGCCATCCTCCGGGACTATCAGTACTTC
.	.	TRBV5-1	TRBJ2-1	CASSLVAGDNEQFF	TGCGCCAGCAGCTTGGTGGCAGGAGACAATGAGCAGTTCTTC
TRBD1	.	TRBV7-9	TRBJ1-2	CASSRDSDYGYTF	TGTGCCAGCAGCCGGGACAGTGACTATGGCTACACCTTC
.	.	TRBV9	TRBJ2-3	CASSVEDLKRSDTQYF	TGTGCCAGCAGCGTAGAGGACCTGAAGAGGTCAGATACGCAGTATTTT
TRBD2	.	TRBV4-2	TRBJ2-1	CASSPRLAVYNEQFF	TGTGCCAGCAGCCCCAGACTAGCGGTCTACAATGAGCAGTTCTTC
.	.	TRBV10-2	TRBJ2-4	CASTGIARRRNIQYF	TGCGCCAGCACAGGTATCGCGCGGAGGCGGAACATTCAGTACTTC
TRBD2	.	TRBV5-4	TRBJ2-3	CASSFASSGRADTQYF	TGTGCCAGCAGCTTTGCATCTAGCGGGAGAGCAGATACGCAGTATTTT
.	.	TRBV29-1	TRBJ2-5	CSVELGETQYF	TGCAGCGTTGAACTGGGGGAGACCCAGTACTTC
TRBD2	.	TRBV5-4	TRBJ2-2	CASSPLAGVTGELFF	TGTGCCAGCAGTCCACTAGCGGGAGTCACCGGGGAGCTGTTTTTT
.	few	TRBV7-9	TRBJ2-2	CASSIGGGELFF	TGTGCCAGCAGCATAGGCGGCGGGGAGCTGTTTTTT
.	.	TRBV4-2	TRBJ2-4	CASSQDPASGPKNIQYF	TGTGCCAGCAGCCAAGATCCGGCGAGCGGTCCCAAAAACATTCAGTACTTC
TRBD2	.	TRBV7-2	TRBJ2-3	CASSPGLVSDTQYF	TGTGCCAGCAGCCCAGGACTAGTTTCAGATACGCAGTATTTT
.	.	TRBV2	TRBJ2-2	CASRSDLGELFF	TGTGCCAGCCGATCGGATTTGGGGGAGCTGTTTTTT
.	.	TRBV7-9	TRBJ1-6	CASSPPGPGNSPLHF	TGTGCCAGCAGCCCCCCAGGCCCCGGAAATTCACCCCTCCACTTT
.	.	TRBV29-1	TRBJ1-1	CSVDGHPEAFF	TGCAGCGTTGACGGACACCCTGAAGCTTTCTTT
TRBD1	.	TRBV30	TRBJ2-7	CAWSVGQGSYEQYF	TGTGCCTGGAGTGTTGGACAGGGAAGCTACGAGCAGTACTTC
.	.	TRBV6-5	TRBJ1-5	CASSSGLGGLIQPQHF	TGTGCCAGCAGTTCCGGCCTCGGGGGTTTGATCCAGCCCCAGCATTTT
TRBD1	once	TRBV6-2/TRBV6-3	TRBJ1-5	CASSFRDRGNQPQHF	TGTGCCAGCAGTTTTAGGGACAGGGGAAATCAGCCCCAGCATTTT
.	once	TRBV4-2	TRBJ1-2	CASSQERTLPVGYTF	TGTGCCAGCAGCCAAGAACGCACTCTACCGGTTGGCTACACCTTC
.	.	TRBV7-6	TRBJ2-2	CASSRNRQHANTGELFF	TGTGCCAGCAGCCGCAATCGGCAGCACGCGAACACCGGGGAGCTGTTTTTT
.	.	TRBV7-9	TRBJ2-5	CASSFFQNQETQYF	TGTGCCAGCAGCTTTTTCCAAAACCAAGAGACCCAGTACTTC
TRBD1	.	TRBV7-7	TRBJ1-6	CASSFPGTGGSSYNSPLHF	TGTGCTAGCAGCTTCCCCGGGACAGGGGGCAGCTCCTATAATTCACCCCTCCACTTT
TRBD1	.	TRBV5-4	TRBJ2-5	CASSSGQGREETQYF	TGTGCCAGCAGCTCAGGACAGGGGAGAGAAGAGACCCAGTACTTC
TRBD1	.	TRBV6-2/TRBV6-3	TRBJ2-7	CASSTSTGDEQYF	TGTGCCAGCAGTACCTCAACAGGGGACGAGCAGTACTTC